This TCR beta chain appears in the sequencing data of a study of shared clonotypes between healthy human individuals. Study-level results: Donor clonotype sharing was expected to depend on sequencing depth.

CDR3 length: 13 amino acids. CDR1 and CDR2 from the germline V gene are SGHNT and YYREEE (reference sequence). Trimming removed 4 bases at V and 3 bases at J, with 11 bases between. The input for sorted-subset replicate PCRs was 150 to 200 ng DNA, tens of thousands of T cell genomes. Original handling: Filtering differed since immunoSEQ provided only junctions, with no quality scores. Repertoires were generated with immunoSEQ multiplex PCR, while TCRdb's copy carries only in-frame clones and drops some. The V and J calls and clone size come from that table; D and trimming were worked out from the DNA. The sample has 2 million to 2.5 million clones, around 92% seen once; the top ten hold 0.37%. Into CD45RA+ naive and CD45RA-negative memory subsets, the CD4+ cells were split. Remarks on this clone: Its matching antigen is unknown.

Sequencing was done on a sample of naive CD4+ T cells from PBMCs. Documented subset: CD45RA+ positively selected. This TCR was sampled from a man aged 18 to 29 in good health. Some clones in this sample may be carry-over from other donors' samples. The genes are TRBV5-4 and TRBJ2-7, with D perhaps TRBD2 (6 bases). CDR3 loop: CASSPGLLYEQYF. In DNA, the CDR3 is TGTGCCAGCAGCCCGGGACTTCTCTACGAGCAGTACTTC.